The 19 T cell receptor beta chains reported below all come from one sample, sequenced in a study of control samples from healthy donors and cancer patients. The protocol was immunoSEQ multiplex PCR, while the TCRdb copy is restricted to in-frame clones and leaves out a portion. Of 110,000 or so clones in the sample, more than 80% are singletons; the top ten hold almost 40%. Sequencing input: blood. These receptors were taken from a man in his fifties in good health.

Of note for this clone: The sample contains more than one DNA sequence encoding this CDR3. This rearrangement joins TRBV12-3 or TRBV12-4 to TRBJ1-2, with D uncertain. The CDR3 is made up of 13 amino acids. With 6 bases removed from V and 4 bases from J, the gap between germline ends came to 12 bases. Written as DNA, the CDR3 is TGTGCCAGCAGCCCAGATTTGAGCTATGGCTACACCTTC. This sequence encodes CASSPDLSYGYTF.

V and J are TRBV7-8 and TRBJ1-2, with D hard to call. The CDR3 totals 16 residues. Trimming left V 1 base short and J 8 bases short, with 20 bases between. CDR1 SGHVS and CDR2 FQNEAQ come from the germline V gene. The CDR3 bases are TGTGCCAGCAGCTTAGGGGTCGACGGGCGTGTTAAGGGCTACACCTTC. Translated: CASSLGVDGRVKGYTF.

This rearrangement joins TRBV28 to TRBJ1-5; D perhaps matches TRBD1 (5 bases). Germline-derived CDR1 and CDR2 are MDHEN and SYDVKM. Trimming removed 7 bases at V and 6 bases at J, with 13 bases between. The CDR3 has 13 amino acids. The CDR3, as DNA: TGTGCCAGCACTTGGGGGGTAGGTCAGCCCCAGCATTTT. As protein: CASTWGVGQPQHF.

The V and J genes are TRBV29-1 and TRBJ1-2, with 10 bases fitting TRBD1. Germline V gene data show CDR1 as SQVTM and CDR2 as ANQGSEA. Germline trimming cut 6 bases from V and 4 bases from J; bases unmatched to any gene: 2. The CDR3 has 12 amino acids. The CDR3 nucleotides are TGCAGCGTGGGGGACAGGGGCTATGGCTACACCTTC. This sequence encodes CSVGDRGYGYTF.

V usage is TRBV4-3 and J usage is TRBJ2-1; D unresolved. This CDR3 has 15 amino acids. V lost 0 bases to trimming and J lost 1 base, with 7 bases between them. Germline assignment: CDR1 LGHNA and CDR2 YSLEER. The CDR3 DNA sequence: TGCGCCAGCAGCCAAGATGAGTATTCCTACAATGAGCAGTTCTTC. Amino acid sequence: CASSQDEYSYNEQFF.

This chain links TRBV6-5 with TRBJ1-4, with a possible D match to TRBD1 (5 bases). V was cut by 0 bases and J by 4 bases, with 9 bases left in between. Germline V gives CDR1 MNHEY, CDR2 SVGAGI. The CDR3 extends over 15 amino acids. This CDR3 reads CASSYSTVVNEKLFF. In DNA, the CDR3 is TGTGCCAGCAGTTACTCGACAGTCGTTAATGAAAAACTGTTTTTT.

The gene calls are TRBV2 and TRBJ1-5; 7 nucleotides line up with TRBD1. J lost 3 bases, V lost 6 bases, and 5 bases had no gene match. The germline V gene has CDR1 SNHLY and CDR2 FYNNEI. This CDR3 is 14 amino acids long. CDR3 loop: CASSWDRDNQPQHF. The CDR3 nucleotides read TGTGCCAGCAGCTGGGACAGAGACAATCAGCCCCAGCATTTT.

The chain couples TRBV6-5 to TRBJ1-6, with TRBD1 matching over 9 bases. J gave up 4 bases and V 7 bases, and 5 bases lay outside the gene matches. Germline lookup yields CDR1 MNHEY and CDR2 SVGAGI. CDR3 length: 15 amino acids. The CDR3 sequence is CASMDRGAYNSPLHF. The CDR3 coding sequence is TGTGCCAGCATGGACAGGGGCGCGTATAATTCACCCCTCCACTTT.

CDR3 in amino acids: CASSADRYSYEQYF. In DNA form, the CDR3 reads TGTGCCAGCAGCGCGGACAGATACTCCTACGAGCAGTACTTC. The chain combines TRBV7-9 with TRBJ2-7, with a tentative D call TRBD1 (6 bases). V was cut by 5 bases and J by 0 bases, with 11 bases left in between. Germline lookup yields CDR1 SEHNR and CDR2 FQNEAQ (reference sequence). This CDR3 has 14 residues.

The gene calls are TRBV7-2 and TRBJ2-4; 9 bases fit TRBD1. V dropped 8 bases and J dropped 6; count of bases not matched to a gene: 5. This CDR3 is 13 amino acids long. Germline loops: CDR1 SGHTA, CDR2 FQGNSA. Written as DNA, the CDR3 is TGTGCCAGCTCGGGACAGGGAGGAAACATTCAGTACTTC. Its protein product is CASSGQGGNIQYF.

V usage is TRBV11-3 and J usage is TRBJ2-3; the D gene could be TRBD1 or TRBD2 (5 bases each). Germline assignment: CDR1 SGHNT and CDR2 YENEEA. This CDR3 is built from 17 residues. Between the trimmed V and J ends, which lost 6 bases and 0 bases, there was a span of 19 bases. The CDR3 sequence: CASSQTGTSSSTDTQYF. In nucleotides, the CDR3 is TGTGCCAGCAGTCAGACCGGGACCAGCTCTAGCACAGATACGCAGTATTTT.

The DNA for the CDR3 is TGTGCCAGCAGTGAACCCACAACTACGAACACCGGGGAGCTGTTTTTT. Its translation: CASSEPTTTNTGELFF. V is TRBV6-1 and J is TRBJ2-2; D unclear. Germline CDR1 is MNHNS and CDR2 is SASEGT. Trimming shortened V by 2 bases and J by 0 bases, and 10 bases separated the two germline ends. This CDR3 is 16 amino acids long.

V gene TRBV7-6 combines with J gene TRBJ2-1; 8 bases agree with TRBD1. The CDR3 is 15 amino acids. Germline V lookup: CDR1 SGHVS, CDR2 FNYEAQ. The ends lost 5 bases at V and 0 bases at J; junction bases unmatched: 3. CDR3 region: CASSHRGSSYNEQFF. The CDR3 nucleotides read TGTGCCAGCAGCCACAGGGGGAGCTCCTACAATGAGCAGTTCTTC.

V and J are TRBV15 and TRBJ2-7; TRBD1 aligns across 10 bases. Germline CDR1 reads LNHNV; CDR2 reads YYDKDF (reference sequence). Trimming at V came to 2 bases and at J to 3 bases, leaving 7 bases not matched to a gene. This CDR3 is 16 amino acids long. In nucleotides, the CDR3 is TGTGCCACCAGCAGATCCCGGGACAGGGGAGGCTACGAGCAGTACTTC. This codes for CATSRSRDRGGYEQYF.

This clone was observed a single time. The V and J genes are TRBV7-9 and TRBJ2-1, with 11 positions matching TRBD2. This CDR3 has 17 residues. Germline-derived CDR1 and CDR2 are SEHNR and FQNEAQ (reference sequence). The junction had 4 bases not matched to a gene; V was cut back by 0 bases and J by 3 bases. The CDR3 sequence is CASSLALTSGVYNEQFF. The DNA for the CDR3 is TGTGCCAGCAGCTTAGCGTTGACTAGCGGGGTCTACAATGAGCAGTTCTTC.

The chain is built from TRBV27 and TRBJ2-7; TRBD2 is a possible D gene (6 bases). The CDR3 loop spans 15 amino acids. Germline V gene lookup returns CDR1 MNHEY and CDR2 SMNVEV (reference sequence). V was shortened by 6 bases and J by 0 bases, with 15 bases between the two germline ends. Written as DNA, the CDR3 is TGTGCCAGCAGGGTTAGGGACGGGAGCTCCTACGAGCAGTACTTC. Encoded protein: CASRVRDGSSYEQYF.

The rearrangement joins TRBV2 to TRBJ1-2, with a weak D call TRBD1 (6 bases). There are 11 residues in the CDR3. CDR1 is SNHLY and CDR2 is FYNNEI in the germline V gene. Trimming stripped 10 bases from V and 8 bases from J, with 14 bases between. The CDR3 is CAIPEGGGYTF. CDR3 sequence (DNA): TGTGCCATCCCGGAGGGGGGCGGCTACACCTTC.

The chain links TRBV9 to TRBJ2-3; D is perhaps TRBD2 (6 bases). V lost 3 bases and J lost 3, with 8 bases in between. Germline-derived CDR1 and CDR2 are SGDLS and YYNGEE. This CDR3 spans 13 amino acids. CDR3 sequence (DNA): TGTGCCAGCAGCGCGGACTATACAGATACGCAGTATTTT. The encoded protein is CASSADYTDTQYF.

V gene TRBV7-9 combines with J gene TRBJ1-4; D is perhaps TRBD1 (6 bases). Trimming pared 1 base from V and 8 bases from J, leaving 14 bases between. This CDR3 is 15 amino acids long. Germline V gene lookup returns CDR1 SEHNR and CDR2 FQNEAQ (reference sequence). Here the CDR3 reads CASSLGQAGGEKLFF. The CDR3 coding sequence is TGTGCCAGCAGCTTAGGACAGGCTGGAGGAGAAAAACTGTTTTTT.